Below are 25 T cell receptor beta chains sequenced from a single sample in a study of technical replicates of blood from a few donors. The data were produced by immunoSEQ multiplex PCR, yet TCRdb's version contains in-frame clones alone and is incomplete. This table holds around 64,000 clones, approximately 92% found once. Sequenced: PBMCs. Source of these receptors: a human donor in good health. Some clones in this sample may be carry-over from other donors' samples.

J is TRBJ1-6 and V is TRBV27; unclear D gene. There are 17 residues in the CDR3. From germline, CDR1 is MNHEY and CDR2 SMNVEV (reference sequence). The V and J ends lost 5 bases and 0 bases respectively, with 14 bases between them. CDR3 coding DNA: TGTGCCAGCAGTCCCCAGGAAGTCAGCTCCTATAATTCACCCCTCCACTTT. The encoded protein is CASSPQEVSSYNSPLHF.

The chain carries TRBV11-3 and TRBJ2-7, with D possibly TRBD2 on 5 matching bases. Germline lookup yields CDR1 SGHNT and CDR2 YENEEA. The V end lost 5 bases, the J end lost 9 bases, and 11 bases lay between the germline ends. This CDR3 comprises 11 residues. The CDR3: CASSQAGGQYF. The CDR3 nucleotides read TGTGCCAGCAGCCAGGCGGGCGGGCAGTACTTC.

This chain links TRBV5-1 with TRBJ2-7, with 11 nucleotides matching TRBD1. Germline CDR1 reads SGHRS; CDR2 reads YFSETQ. This CDR3 comprises 15 residues. Germline trimming cut 4 bases from V and 2 bases from J; bases unmatched to any gene: 5. CDR3 residues: CASSSGQGATYEQYF. DNA for the CDR3: TGCGCCAGCAGCAGCGGACAGGGGGCGACCTACGAGCAGTACTTC.

The V gene is TRBV11-2, the J gene TRBJ1-2; a weak D match, TRBD1 (5 bases). CDR1 and CDR2 (germline): SGHAT, FQNNGV. This CDR3 comprises 14 residues. Trimming removed 4 bases at V and 4 bases at J, with 13 bases between. This CDR3 reads CASSSIRVAYGYTF. In nucleotides, the CDR3 is TGTGCCAGCAGCTCTATCAGGGTGGCCTATGGCTACACCTTC.

This clone was found once. This chain connects TRBV20-1 to TRBJ2-3, with D unresolved. Germline CDR1 DFQATT, CDR2 SNEGSKA (reference sequence). This CDR3 has 11 residues. The V gene lost 6 bases and the J gene lost 2 bases, with 6 bases spanning the gap. CDR3 region: CSAPYTDTQYF. The CDR3 DNA sequence: TGCAGTGCCCCCTACACAGATACGCAGTATTTT.

The chain joins TRBV5-8 to TRBJ2-1, with 8 bases matching TRBD1. The CDR3 runs 15 residues. The V segment lost 2 bases and the J segment 5 bases; nucleotides outside the gene matches: 6. Germline lookup yields CDR1 SGHTS and CDR2 YDEGEE. The CDR3 nucleotides are TGTGCCAGCAGCTTCAGGACAGGGAGCAACAATGAGCAGTTCTTC. This encodes CASSFRTGSNNEQFF.

The chain couples TRBV18 to TRBJ2-7; 9 nucleotides agree with TRBD1. After removal of 5 bases from V and 4 bases from J, the junction contained 3 bases not matched to a gene. Germline V gene data show CDR1 as KGHSH and CDR2 as LQKENI. The CDR3 has 13 amino acids. Written as DNA, the CDR3 is TGTGCCAGCTCATCAGGACAGGGGTACGAGCAGTACTTC. Translating gives CASSSGQGYEQYF.

The rearrangement joins TRBV5-1 to TRBJ2-7, with a weak D call TRBD2 (6 bases). Germline loops: CDR1 SGHRS, CDR2 YFSETQ. V lost 4 bases and J 6 bases, leaving 20 bases between the germline ends. The CDR3 is made up of 15 amino acids. The CDR3 spells CASSPGGRAEVEQYF. CDR3 DNA: TGCGCCAGCAGCCCTGGAGGGCGGGCGGAAGTCGAGCAGTACTTC.

The CDR3 DNA sequence: TGTGCCAGCAGCCAAGATATGGGGGCTGGTGAAAAACTGTTTTTT. This gives the protein CASSQDMGAGEKLFF. The chain carries TRBV14 and TRBJ1-4; maybe TRBD1 (6 bases). V lost 0 bases to trimming and J lost 7 bases, with 12 bases between them. CDR3 size: 15 residues. The germline V gene encodes CDR1 SGHDN and CDR2 FVKESK.

This chain uses TRBV19 with TRBJ2-4, with 8 bases matching TRBD1. The CDR3 extends over 15 amino acids. The trim removed 3 bases at V and 7 bases at J, leaving 8 bases unmatched. From germline, CDR1 is LNHDA and CDR2 SQIVND (reference sequence). CDR3 protein: CASSIIQGAPNIQYF. The CDR3 DNA reads as TGTGCCAGTAGTATTATTCAGGGGGCGCCGAACATTCAGTACTTC.

In nucleotides, the CDR3 is TGCAGCGCTGACAATACAGGGTCCGGAGAGACCCAGTACTTC. Encoded protein: CSADNTGSGETQYF. This chain connects TRBV29-1 to TRBJ2-5; perhaps TRBD1 as D (6 bases). Trimming cost V 7 bases and J 4 bases, with 19 bases left between them. The CDR3 loop spans 14 amino acids. Germline CDR1 is SQVTM and CDR2 is ANQGSEA.

The J gene is TRBJ2-4, the V gene TRBV2; D is uncertain. Per germline, CDR1 SNHLY and CDR2 FYNNEI. V was clipped by 6 bases and J by 5 bases, with 8 bases between them. This CDR3 region has 12 residues. The DNA for the CDR3 is TGTGCCAGCAGGGAAAGAGAAAACATTCAGTACTTC. It translates to CASRERENIQYF.

The genes are TRBV7-2 and TRBJ2-2, with D maybe TRBD1 (6 bases). V was pared by 1 base and J by 9 bases, with 12 bases between. The CDR3 sequence is 14 residues long. The germline V gene encodes CDR1 SGHTA and CDR2 FQGNSA. CDR3 sequence reads: CASSLVYTGRELFF. CDR3 in DNA: TGTGCCAGCAGCTTAGTTTACACAGGGCGGGAGCTGTTTTTT.

The gene calls are TRBV9 and TRBJ1-6; weak D call: TRBD1 (5 bases). There are 15 residues in the CDR3. Germline V gene sequence: CDR1 SGDLS, CDR2 YYNGEE. The V end lost 0 bases, the J end lost 4 bases, and 8 bases lay between the germline ends. CDR3 region: CASSVDAGYNSPLHF. CDR3 nucleotide sequence: TGTGCCAGCAGCGTAGACGCAGGGTATAATTCACCCCTCCACTTT.

This clone was seen just once. The gene calls are TRBV13 and TRBJ1-3, with unresolved D. From germline, CDR1 is PRHDT and CDR2 FYEKMQ (reference sequence). Trimming took 4 bases from V and 0 from J, leaving 19 bases between them. The CDR3 spans 18 residues. The CDR3 DNA sequence: TGTGCCAGCAGCTGGTTATCGGGAGGGATCAACTCTGGAAACACCATATATTTT. It yields the protein CASSWLSGGINSGNTIYF.

The chain recombines TRBV6-5 with TRBJ2-5; 7 nucleotides line up with TRBD2. V was clipped by 4 bases and J by 5 bases; unmatched bases: 13. This CDR3 has 16 residues. Per the germline V gene, CDR1 is MNHEY and CDR2 is SVGAGI. The DNA of the CDR3 is TGTGCCAGCAGTTTACTGCCGGGACTCGGGGGGGAGACCCAGTACTTC. Residues: CASSLLPGLGGETQYF.

This clone is a singleton in its sample. The chain is built from TRBV5-8 and TRBJ2-1; 10 bases agree with TRBD1. The CDR3 runs 15 residues. V lost 4 bases and J lost 6; bases outside the gene matches: 7. Germline assignment: CDR1 SGHTS and CDR2 YDEGEE. The CDR3: CASSRGTGARNEQFF. The CDR3 DNA sequence: TGTGCCAGCAGCCGGGGGACAGGGGCGCGCAATGAGCAGTTCTTC.

The chain joins TRBV4-2 to TRBJ1-2; 8 bases are a match to TRBD1. With 3 bases clipped from V and 7 bases from J, the junction kept 7 bases outside the gene matches. Germline CDR1 and CDR2: LGHNA and YNFKEQ. The CDR3 is 14 amino acids. The CDR3 DNA follows: TGTGCCAGCAGCCAGGGACAGGTTGCCTTTGGCTACACCTTC. Translated, it gives CASSQGQVAFGYTF.

This sequence joins TRBV7-8 and TRBJ2-3; TRBD2 agrees at 8 bases. Germline V gene lookup returns CDR1 SGHVS and CDR2 FQNEAQ. The CDR3 runs 17 residues. The V and J ends lost 5 bases and 4 bases, in that order; junction bases with no gene match: 14. In DNA, the CDR3 is TGTGCCAGCAGCCCCATGAGCACTAGCGGCAGTCCAGATACGCAGTATTTT. The encoded protein is CASSPMSTSGSPDTQYF.

The chain employs TRBV9 and TRBJ2-7, with 7 bases fitting TRBD2. V lost 3 bases and J lost 0; bases outside the gene matches: 9. There are 16 residues in the CDR3. Germline V gene lookup returns CDR1 SGDLS and CDR2 YYNGEE. In DNA, the CDR3 is TGTGCCAGCAGCGGGGGTAGCGGGTCTATCTCCTACGAGCAGTACTTC. This sequence encodes CASSGGSGSISYEQYF.

The chain is built from TRBV7-5 and TRBJ2-2; the D call TRBD2 from the table was never checked on the DNA. TRBV7-5 is marked as a pseudogene. CDR3 length: 15 amino acids. CDR3 protein: CARSGWEGAAGELFF. DNA for the CDR3: TGTGCCAGAAGTGGTTGGGAGGGAGCGGCCGGGGAGCTGTTTTTT.

This chain connects TRBV7-9 to TRBJ1-6, with 8 positions matching TRBD1. V shed 2 bases and J 7 bases; nucleotides not matched to a gene: 4. The germline V gene encodes CDR1 SEHNR and CDR2 FQNEAQ (reference sequence). This CDR3 comprises 15 residues. For the CDR3, the DNA is TGTGCCAGCAGCTTATCGACAGGGGCCAATTCACCCCTCCACTTT. Amino acid sequence: CASSLSTGANSPLHF. The full variable domain, its missing parts supplied by reference TRBV7-9 and TRBJ1-6, is DTGVSQNPRHKITKRGQNVTFRCDPISEHNRLYWYRQTLGQGPEFLTYFQNEAQLEKSRLLSDRFSAERPKGSFSTLEIQRTEQGDSAMYLCASSLSTGANSPLHFGNGTRLTVT.

V and J are TRBV5-4 and TRBJ2-5, with D perhaps TRBD2 (7 bases). Trimming removed 1 base from V and 5 bases from J, with 15 bases in between. Per the germline V gene, CDR1 is SGHNT and CDR2 is YYREEE (reference sequence). The CDR3 has 15 residues. As DNA, the CDR3 is TGTGCCAGCAGCTTGCCCGGGGGGCCTGTGGAGACCCAGTACTTC. The encoded protein is CASSLPGGPVETQYF.

This chain connects TRBV7-7 to TRBJ1-1; no reliable D call. Germline CDR1 reads SSHAT; CDR2 reads FNYEAQ (reference sequence). The CDR3 covers 13 residues. V was cut by 3 bases and J by 5 bases, with 10 bases left in between. The CDR3 is CASSLRAGTEAFF. In DNA, the CDR3 is TGTGCCAGCAGCTTGCGGGCCGGTACTGAAGCTTTCTTT.

This chain uses TRBV7-2 with TRBJ1-2; no definite D call. CDR3 size: 12 residues. Trimming cost V 3 bases and J 4 bases, with 6 bases left between them. Germline V CDR1 and CDR2: SGHTA, FQGNSA. CDR3 nucleotide sequence: TGTGCCAGCAGCTTCAGTGGCTATGGCTACACCTTC. It translates to CASSFSGYGYTF.